This T cell receptor beta chain was identified in a study of shared clonotypes between healthy human individuals. The repertoire was sequenced with immunoSEQ multiplex PCR; TCRdb's copy has only in-frame clones and lacks some. Of approximately 740,000 clones listed, approximately 79% were seen once; the top ten hold less than 2%. Germline V gene data show CDR1 as SQVTM and CDR2 as ANQGSEA. The CDR3 has 15 amino acids. Trimming cost V 4 bases and J 1 base, with 11 bases left between them. The chain employs TRBV29-1 and TRBJ2-6; D unresolved. This sequence was found in a woman aged 25 to 39 in good health. Sequences were obtained from memory CD4+ T cells sorted from blood. The subset is: CD45RA-negative fraction. In nucleotides, the CDR3 is TGCAGCGTTGGGCGTGGTGGGTCTGGGGCCAACGTCCTGACTTTC. This encodes CSVGRGGSGANVLTF.